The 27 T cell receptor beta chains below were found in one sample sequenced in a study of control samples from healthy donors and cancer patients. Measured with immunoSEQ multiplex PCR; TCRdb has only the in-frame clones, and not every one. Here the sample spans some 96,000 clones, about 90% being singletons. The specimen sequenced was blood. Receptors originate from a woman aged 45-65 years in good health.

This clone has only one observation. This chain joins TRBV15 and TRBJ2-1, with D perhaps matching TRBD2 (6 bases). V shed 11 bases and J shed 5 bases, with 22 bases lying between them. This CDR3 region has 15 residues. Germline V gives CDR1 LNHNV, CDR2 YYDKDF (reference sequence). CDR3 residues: CADGAGHQEHNEQFF. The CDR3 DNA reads TGTGCCGACGGGGCGGGGCACCAAGAACACAATGAGCAGTTCTTC. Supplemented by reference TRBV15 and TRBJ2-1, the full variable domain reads DAMVIQNPRYQVTQFGKPVTLSCSQTLNHNVMYWYQQKSSQAPKLLFHYYDKDFNNEADTPDNFQSRRPNTSFCFLDIRSPGLGDTAMYLCADGAGHQEHNEQFFGPGTRLTVL.

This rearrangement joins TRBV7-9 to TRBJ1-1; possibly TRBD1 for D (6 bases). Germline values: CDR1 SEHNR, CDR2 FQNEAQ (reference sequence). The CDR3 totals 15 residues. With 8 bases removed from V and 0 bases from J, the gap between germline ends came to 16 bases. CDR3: CASRASHRVNTEAFF. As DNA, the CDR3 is TGTGCCAGCCGTGCCTCACACAGGGTGAACACTGAAGCTTTCTTT.

As DNA, the CDR3 is TGTGCCAGCAGCTTTCCTTCGGTCTCTGGGGCCAACGTCCTGACTTTC. Protein: CASSFPSVSGANVLTF. The chain employs TRBV5-6 and TRBJ2-6; D uncertain. This CDR3 has 16 residues. Trimming left V 2 bases short and J 0 bases short, with 9 bases between. In germline, CDR1 is SGHDT, CDR2 YYEEEE.

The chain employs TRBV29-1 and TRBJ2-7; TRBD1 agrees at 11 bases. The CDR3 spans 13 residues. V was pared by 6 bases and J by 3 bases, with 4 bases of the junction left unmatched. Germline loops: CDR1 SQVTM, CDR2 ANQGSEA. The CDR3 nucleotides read TGCAGCGTGGGGACAGGGGGGTTCTACGAGCAGTACTTC. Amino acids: CSVGTGGFYEQYF.

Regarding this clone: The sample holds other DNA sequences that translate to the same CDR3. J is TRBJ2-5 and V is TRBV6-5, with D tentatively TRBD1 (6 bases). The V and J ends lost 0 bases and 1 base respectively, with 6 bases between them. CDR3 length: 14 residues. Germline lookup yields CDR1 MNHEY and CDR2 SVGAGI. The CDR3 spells CASSYSGGQETQYF. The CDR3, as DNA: TGTGCCAGCAGTTACTCAGGGGGCCAAGAGACCCAGTACTTC.

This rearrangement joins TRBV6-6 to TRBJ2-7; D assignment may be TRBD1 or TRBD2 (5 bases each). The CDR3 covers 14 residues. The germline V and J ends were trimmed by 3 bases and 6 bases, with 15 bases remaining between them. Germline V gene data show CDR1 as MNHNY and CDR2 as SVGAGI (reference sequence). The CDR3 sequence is CASSYRRDLPEQYV. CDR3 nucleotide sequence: TGTGCCAGCAGTTATCGCAGGGACCTCCCCGAGCAGTACGTC.

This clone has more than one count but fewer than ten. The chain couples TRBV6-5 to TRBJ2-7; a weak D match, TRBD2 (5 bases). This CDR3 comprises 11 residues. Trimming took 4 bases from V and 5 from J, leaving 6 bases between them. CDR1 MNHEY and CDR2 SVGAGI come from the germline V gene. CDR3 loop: CASSFGDEQYF. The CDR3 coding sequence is TGTGCCAGCAGTTTCGGGGACGAGCAGTACTTC.

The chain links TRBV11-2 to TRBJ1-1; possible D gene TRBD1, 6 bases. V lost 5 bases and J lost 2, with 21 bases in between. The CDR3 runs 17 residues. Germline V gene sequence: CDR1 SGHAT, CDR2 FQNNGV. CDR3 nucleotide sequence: TGTGCCAGCAGCCCCGGACAGTCCCGAAGTTATAACACTGAAGCTTTCTTT. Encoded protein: CASSPGQSRSYNTEAFF.

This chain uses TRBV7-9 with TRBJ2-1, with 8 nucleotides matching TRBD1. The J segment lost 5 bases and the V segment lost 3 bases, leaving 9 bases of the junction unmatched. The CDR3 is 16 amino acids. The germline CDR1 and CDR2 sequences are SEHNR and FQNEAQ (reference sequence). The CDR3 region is CASSFGVDRGHNEQFF. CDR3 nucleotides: TGTGCCAGCAGCTTTGGGGTTGACAGGGGTCACAATGAGCAGTTCTTC. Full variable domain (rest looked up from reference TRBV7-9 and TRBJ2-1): DTGVSQNPRHKITKRGQNVTFRCDPISEHNRLYWYRQTLGQGPEFLTYFQNEAQLEKSRLLSDRFSAERPKGSFSTLEIQRTEQGDSAMYLCASSFGVDRGHNEQFFGPGTRLTVL.

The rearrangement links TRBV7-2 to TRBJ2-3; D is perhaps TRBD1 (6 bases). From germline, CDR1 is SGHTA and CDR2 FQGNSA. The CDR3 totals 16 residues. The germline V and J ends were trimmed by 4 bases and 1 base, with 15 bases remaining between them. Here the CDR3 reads CASSSNGGKGTDTQYF. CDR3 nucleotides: TGTGCCAGCAGCTCCAATGGGGGCAAAGGCACAGATACGCAGTATTTT.

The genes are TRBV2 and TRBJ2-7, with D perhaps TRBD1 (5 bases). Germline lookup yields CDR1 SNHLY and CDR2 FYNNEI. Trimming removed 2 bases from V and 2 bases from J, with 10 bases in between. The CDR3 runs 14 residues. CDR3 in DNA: TGTGCCAGCAGTGAAATTGACAGAACCTACGAGCAGTACTTC. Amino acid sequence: CASSEIDRTYEQYF.

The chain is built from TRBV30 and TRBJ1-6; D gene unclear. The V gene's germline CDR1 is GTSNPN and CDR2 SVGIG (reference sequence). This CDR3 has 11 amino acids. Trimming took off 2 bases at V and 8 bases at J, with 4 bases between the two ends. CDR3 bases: TGTGCCTGGAGTCGTCATTCACCCCTCCACTTT. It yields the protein CAWSRHSPLHF.

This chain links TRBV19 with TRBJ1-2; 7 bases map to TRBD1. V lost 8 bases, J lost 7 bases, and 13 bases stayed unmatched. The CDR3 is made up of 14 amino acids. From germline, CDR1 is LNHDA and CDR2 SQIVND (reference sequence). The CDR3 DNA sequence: TGTGCCAGTCGCAAGAGCCGGGACAGTCCTGGCTACACCTTC. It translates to CASRKSRDSPGYTF.

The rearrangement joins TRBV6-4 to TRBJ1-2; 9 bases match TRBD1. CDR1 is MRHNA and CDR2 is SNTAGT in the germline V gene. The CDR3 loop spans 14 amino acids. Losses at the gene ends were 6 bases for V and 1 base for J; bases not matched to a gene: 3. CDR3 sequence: CASRPGQGNYGYTF. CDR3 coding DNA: TGTGCCAGCAGGCCGGGACAGGGTAACTATGGCTACACCTTC.

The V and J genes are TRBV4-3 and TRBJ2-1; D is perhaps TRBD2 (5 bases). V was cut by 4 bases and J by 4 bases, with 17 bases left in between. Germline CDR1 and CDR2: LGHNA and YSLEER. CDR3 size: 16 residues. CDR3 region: CASSLQRAEVYNEQFF. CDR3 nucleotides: TGCGCCAGCAGCCTGCAACGGGCGGAGGTATACAATGAGCAGTTCTTC.

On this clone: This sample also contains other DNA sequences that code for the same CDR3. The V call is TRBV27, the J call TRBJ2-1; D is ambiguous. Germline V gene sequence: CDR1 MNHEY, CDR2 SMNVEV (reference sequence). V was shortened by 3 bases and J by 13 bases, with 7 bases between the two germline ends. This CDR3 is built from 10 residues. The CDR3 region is CASSFPEQFF. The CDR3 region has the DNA TGTGCCAGCAGTTTCCCGGAACAGTTCTTC.

CDR3 bases: TGTGCCACCAGTGATACCGACGGCAAAACCTATGGCTACACCTTC. The encoded protein is CATSDTDGKTYGYTF. The V gene is TRBV24-1, the J gene TRBJ1-2, with D uncertain. This CDR3 is 15 amino acids long. Per the germline V gene, CDR1 is KGHDR and CDR2 is SFDVKD. V lost 3 bases to trimming and J lost 4 bases, with 14 bases between them.

CDR3 sequence (DNA): TGTGCCGAAAAGGCGGGAGGGTCATACAATGAGCAGTTCTTC. Its protein is CAEKAGGSYNEQFF. The chain uses TRBV7-2 and TRBJ2-1; 9 bases match TRBD2. In germline, CDR1 is SGHTA, CDR2 FQGNSA. The CDR3 has 14 residues. With V trimmed by 11 bases and J by 4 bases, 9 bases remained unmatched. Filled out from reference TRBV7-2 and TRBJ2-1, the complete variable domain reads GAGVSQSPSNKVTEKGKDVELRCDPISGHTALYWYRQSLGQGLEFLIYFQGNSAPDKSGLPSDRFSAERTGGSVSTLTIQRTQQEDSAVYLCAEKAGGSYNEQFFGPGTRLTVL.

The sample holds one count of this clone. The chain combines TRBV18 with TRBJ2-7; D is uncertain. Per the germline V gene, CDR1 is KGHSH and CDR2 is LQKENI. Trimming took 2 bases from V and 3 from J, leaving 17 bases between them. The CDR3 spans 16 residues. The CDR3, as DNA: TGTGCCAGCTCACCAAGTGGTCCCGTGATAGTCTACGAGCAGTACGTC. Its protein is CASSPSGPVIVYEQYV.

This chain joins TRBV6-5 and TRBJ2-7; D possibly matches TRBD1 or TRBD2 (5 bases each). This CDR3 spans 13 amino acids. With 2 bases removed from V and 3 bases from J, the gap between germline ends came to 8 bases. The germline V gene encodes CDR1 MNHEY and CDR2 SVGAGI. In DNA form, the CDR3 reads TGTGCCAGCAGTTACGGGACCTTCTACGAGCAGTACTTC. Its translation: CASSYGTFYEQYF.

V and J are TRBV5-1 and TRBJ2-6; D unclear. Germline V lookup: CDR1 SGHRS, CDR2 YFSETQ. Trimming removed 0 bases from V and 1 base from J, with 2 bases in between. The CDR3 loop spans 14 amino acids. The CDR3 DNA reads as TGCGCCAGCAGCTTGGAGTCTGGGGCCAACGTCCTGACTTTC. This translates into CASSLESGANVLTF. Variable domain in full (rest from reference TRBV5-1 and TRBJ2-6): KAGVTQTPRYLIKTRGQQVTLSCSPISGHRSVSWYQQTPGQGLQFLFEYFSETQRNKGNFPGRFSGRQFSNSRSEMNVSTLELGDSALYLCASSLESGANVLTFGAGSRLTVL.

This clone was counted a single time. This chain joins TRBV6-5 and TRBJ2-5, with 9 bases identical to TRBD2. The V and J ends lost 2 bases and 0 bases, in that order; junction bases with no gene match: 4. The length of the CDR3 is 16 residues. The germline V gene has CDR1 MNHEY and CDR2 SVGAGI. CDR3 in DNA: TGTGCCAGCAGTTACGGGAGCGGGGGGTACCAAGAGACCCAGTACTTC. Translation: CASSYGSGGYQETQYF.

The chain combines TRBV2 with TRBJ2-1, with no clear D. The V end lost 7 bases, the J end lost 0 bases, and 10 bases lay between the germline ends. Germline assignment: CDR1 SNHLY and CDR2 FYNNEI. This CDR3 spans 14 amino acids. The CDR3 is CASNYQLSYNEQFF. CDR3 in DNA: TGTGCCAGCAATTATCAGCTCTCCTACAATGAGCAGTTCTTC.

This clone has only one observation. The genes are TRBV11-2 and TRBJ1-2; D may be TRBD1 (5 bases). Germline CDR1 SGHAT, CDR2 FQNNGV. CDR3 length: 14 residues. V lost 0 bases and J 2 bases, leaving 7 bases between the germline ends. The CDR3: CASSLDTGNYGYTF. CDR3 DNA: TGTGCCAGCAGCTTAGATACAGGCAACTATGGCTACACCTTC. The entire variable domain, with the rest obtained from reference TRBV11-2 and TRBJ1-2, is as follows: EAGVAQSPRYKIIEKRQSVAFWCNPISGHATLYWYQQILGQGPKLLIQFQNNGVVDDSQLPKDRFSAERLKGVDSTLKIQPAKLEDSAVYLCASSLDTGNYGYTFGSGTRLTVV.

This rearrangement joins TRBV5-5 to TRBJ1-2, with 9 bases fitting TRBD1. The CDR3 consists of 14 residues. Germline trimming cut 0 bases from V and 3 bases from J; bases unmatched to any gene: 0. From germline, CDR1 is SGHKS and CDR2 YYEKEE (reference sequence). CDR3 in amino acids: CASSLGQGDYGYTF. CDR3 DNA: TGTGCCAGCAGCTTGGGACAGGGGGACTATGGCTACACCTTC.

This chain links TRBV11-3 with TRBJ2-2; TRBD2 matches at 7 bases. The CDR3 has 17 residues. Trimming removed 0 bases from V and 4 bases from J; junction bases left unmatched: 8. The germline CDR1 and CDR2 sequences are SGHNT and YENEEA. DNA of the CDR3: TGTGCCAGCAGCTTAGATGGGGCGGGAGTACCCACCGGGGAGCTGTTTTTT. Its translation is CASSLDGAGVPTGELFF.

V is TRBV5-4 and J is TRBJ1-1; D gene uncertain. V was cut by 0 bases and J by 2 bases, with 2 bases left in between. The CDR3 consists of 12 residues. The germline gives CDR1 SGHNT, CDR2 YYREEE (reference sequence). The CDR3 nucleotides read TGTGCCAGCAGCTTGGCCAACACTGAAGCTTTCTTT. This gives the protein CASSLANTEAFF.